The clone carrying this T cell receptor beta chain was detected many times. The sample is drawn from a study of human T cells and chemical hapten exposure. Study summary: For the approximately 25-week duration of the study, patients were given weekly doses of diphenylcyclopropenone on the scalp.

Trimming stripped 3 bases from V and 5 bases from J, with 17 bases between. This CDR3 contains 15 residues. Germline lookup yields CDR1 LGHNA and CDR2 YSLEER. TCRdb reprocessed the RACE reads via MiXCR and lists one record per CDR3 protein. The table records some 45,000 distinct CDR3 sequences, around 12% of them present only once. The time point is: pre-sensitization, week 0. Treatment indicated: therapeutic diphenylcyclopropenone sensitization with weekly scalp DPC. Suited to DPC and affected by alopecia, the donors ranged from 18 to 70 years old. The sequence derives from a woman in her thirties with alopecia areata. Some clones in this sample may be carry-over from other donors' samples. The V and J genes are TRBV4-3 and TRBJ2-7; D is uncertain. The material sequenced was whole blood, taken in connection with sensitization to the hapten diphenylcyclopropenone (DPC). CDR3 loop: CASSQGGGSFHEQYF. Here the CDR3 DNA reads TGCGCCAGCAGCCAGGGCGGTGGCAGCTTCCACGAGCAGTACTTC.